This TCR beta chain was sequenced during a study of cytomegalovirus exposure and HLA in healthy donors. Whole-study context: When 398 donors were genotyped, approximately 81% of them were found to fall in the Caucasian-associated ancestry cluster. Findings of the study overall: Sequencing depth roughly uniform across donors was assumed in presence/absence analyses.

The PCR was carried out with 60 Vbeta primers and 13 Jbeta primers. The repertoire was sequenced with immunoSEQ multiplex PCR; TCRdb's copy has only in-frame clones and lacks some. The table lists under 85,000 clones, about 73% of them singletons, with approximately 10% in the top ten. J gave up 2 bases and V 4 bases, and 2 bases lay outside the gene matches. Germline-derived CDR1 and CDR2 are MRHNA and SNTAGT. The CDR3 is 15 residues long. This clone was counted only a few times. What it binds is not known. The chain links TRBV6-4 to TRBJ2-1; the match to TRBD2 covers 10 bases. The receptor was isolated from a woman younger than 45 in good health and CMV-seronegative. The sample comprised PBMCs. The CDR3 DNA reads TGTGCCAGCAGTGGTAGCGGGGGGCCCTACAATGAGCAGTTCTTC. Translating gives CASSGSGGPYNEQFF.